The next 30 T cell receptor beta chains were all read from a single sample in a study of regulatory T cells in long-lasting Graves disease. Arm-PCR of CDR3 regions with iRepertoire HTBI primers generated TCR beta libraries. Using its own MiXCR run on the multiplex PCR reads, TCRdb lists one record per CDR3 protein. The table includes approximately 560,000 distinct CDR3 sequences, 15% to 20% detected once. Time point here: newly diagnosed GD, antithyroid drugs for less than 3 months. Extracted RNA from PBMCs served as the source of the TCR library. These data were also filed under a second study, of T cells in Graves' hyperthyroidism and ophthalmopathy.

Sequenced here: peripheral blood mononuclear cells (PBMCs), sampled at new diagnosis, from a patient treated with antithyroid drugs. The source is a man between 18 and 35 years old with Graves disease.

This clonotype was detected ten times or more. This sequence joins TRBV20-1 and TRBJ2-1; D call uncertain. CDR3 length: 17 residues. Trimming took off 3 bases at V and 4 bases at J, with 22 bases between the two ends. Germline-derived CDR1 and CDR2 are DFQATT and SNEGSKA (reference sequence). The CDR3 coding sequence is TGCAGTGCTAGCCCCTGGGCAGGCCAGCTCGGATACAATGAGCAGTTCTTC. This encodes CSASPWAGQLGYNEQFF.

This clonotype was seen only a few times. The rearrangement uses TRBV5-1 and TRBJ2-3; D is unresolved. CDR1 is SGHRS and CDR2 is YFSETQ in the germline V gene. There are 14 residues in the CDR3. V was shortened by 4 bases and J by 6 bases, with 15 bases between the two germline ends. The DNA for the CDR3 is TGCGCCAGCAGCGGCCTAGGAACTTCGGATACGCAGTATTTT. Protein: CASSGLGTSDTQYF.

The genes are TRBV29-1 and TRBJ2-7, with D tentatively TRBD2 (5 bases). There are 13 residues in the CDR3. The V end was cut by 6 bases, the J end by 6 bases, with 18 bases between. Germline V gives CDR1 SQVTM, CDR2 ANQGSEA. Here the CDR3 DNA reads TGCAGCGTCGCGAAAGGTACGGGGTCCGAGCAGTACTTC. As protein: CSVAKGTGSEQYF.

This clonotype was recorded at least ten times. The rearrangement links TRBV2 to TRBJ1-3, with D tentatively TRBD1 (5 bases). Germline CDR1 and CDR2: SNHLY and FYNNEI. Trimming removed 7 bases at V and 0 bases at J, with 16 bases between. CDR3 length equals 16 residues. Here the CDR3 DNA reads TGTGCCAGCACTAGGGACTCTAGCTACTCTGGAAACACCATATATTTT. It codes for CASTRDSSYSGNTIYF.

This chain connects TRBV9 to TRBJ2-1, with D possibly called TRBD1 or TRBD2 (7 bases each). CDR3 length: 13 residues. The germline V and J ends were trimmed by 5 bases and 9 bases, with 15 bases remaining between them. Germline V gene lookup returns CDR1 SGDLS and CDR2 YYNGEE. The CDR3 here is CASREDREGEQFF. The CDR3 DNA reads TGTGCCAGCAGAGAAGACAGGGAGGGTGAGCAGTTCTTC.

There are many counts of this clonotype. The CDR3 spells CASSSQTRDEDYEQYF. The CDR3 nucleotides are TGTGCCAGCAGTTCCCAAACTCGGGACGAGGACTACGAGCAGTACTTC. The genes are TRBV12-3 or TRBV12-4 and TRBJ2-7; either TRBD1 or TRBD2 may fit D (5 bases each). With 4 bases removed from V and 3 bases from J, the gap between germline ends came to 19 bases. The CDR3 has 16 amino acids.

This clonotype was found many times. The chain has TRBV27 and TRBJ2-5, with 12 bases identical to TRBD2. CDR3 length: 14 amino acids. Trimming cost V 6 bases and J 4 bases; bases outside gene matches: 3. Germline V gives CDR1 MNHEY, CDR2 SMNVEV (reference sequence). The CDR3 region is CASSLLAGGETQYF. DNA of the CDR3: TGTGCCAGCAGCTTACTAGCGGGAGGAGAGACCCAGTACTTC.

This clonotype was counted ten times or more. The chain combines TRBV20-1 with TRBJ2-7; tentatively, D is TRBD2 (5 bases). This CDR3 spans 13 amino acids. V shed 3 bases and J shed 3 bases, with 12 bases lying between them. Germline CDR1 reads DFQATT; CDR2 reads SNEGSKA (reference sequence). CDR3 sequence (DNA): TGCAGTGCTAGCGGGATTCACCTCTACGAGCAGTACTTC. Amino acids: CSASGIHLYEQYF.

This clonotype was seen ten or more times. The CDR3 DNA follows: TGTGCCAGCAGTTTAAAACAGCTCAACACTGAAGCTTTCTTT. This gives the protein CASSLKQLNTEAFF. The chain joins TRBV28 to TRBJ1-1; D ambiguous. Trimming pared 2 bases from V and 2 bases from J, leaving 9 bases between. The germline V gene encodes CDR1 MDHEN and CDR2 SYDVKM. The CDR3 sequence is 14 residues long. Complete variable domain (other parts from reference TRBV28 and TRBJ1-1): DVKVTQSSRYLVKRTGEKVFLECVQDMDHENMFWYRQDPGLGLRLIYFSYDVKMKEKGDIPEGYSVSREKKERFSLILESASTNQTSMYLCASSLKQLNTEAFFGQGTRLTVV.

This clonotype occurred many times. This rearrangement joins TRBV20-1 to TRBJ2-7; the D gene is possibly TRBD1 (6 bases). The germline V gene encodes CDR1 DFQATT and CDR2 SNEGSKA (reference sequence). V lost 0 bases and J 3 bases, leaving 12 bases between the germline ends. CDR3 length: 14 residues. In DNA form, the CDR3 reads TGCAGTGCTAGAGACGGGACAACCTTCTACGAGCAGTACTTC. Translating gives CSARDGTTFYEQYF.

This clonotype was counted only a few times. This chain links TRBV3-1 with TRBJ2-1; D unclear. V was clipped by 4 bases and J by 8 bases, with 6 bases between them. Germline assignment: CDR1 LGHDT and CDR2 YNNKEL (reference sequence). The CDR3 loop spans 11 amino acids. CDR3 DNA: TGTGCCAGCAGCCTTAAGGATGAGCAGTTCTTC. Translated, it gives CASSLKDEQFF.

The chain carries TRBV20-1 and TRBJ2-2; D perhaps matches TRBD1 (5 bases). The CDR3 is 14 amino acids. V was pared by 0 bases and J by 6 bases, with 11 bases between. CDR1 and CDR2 from the germline V gene are DFQATT and SNEGSKA (reference sequence). CDR3 residues: CSARDPGFPGELFF. Here the CDR3 DNA reads TGCAGTGCTAGAGACCCAGGGTTTCCCGGGGAGCTGTTTTTT.

This clonotype was counted only a few times. CDR3 loop: CASSRGTVGNTIYF. The CDR3 coding sequence is TGTGCCAGCAGCCGAGGGACAGTTGGAAACACCATATATTTT. V usage is TRBV12-3 or TRBV12-4 and J usage is TRBJ1-3, with 7 bases lining up with TRBD1. This CDR3 is built from 14 residues. With V trimmed by 6 bases and J by 3 bases, 5 bases remained unmatched.

This clonotype has a count of ten or more. This sequence joins TRBV7-3 and TRBJ2-3; tentative D call: TRBD1 (5 bases). V was clipped by 2 bases and J by 3 bases, with 15 bases between them. The germline V gene encodes CDR1 SGHTA and CDR2 FQGTGA. The CDR3 runs to 16 residues. The CDR3 sequence: CASSLGARVATDTQYF. The CDR3 DNA is TGTGCCAGCAGCTTAGGCGCCAGGGTTGCTACAGATACGCAGTATTTT.

This clonotype was seen at least ten times. The chain links TRBV28 to TRBJ1-1, with 9 positions matching TRBD1. The ends lost 6 bases at V and 2 bases at J; junction bases unmatched: 4. Germline V CDR1 and CDR2: MDHEN, SYDVKM. This CDR3 is 14 amino acids long. As DNA, the CDR3 is TGTGCCAGCAGGGACAGGGGACAAAACACTGAAGCTTTCTTT. Translating gives CASRDRGQNTEAFF.

This clonotype was seen more than once but under ten times. It may be a read error: a sequence one base away is much more abundant. The gene calls are TRBV27 and TRBJ1-2; D is unresolved. The CDR3 spans 14 residues. The germline CDR1 and CDR2 sequences are MNHEY and SMNVEV (reference sequence). V lost 4 bases, J lost 3 bases, and 12 bases lay in between. This chain's CDR3 is CASSYTSADYGYTF. CDR3 nucleotides: TGTGCCAGCAGTTATACTTCAGCTGACTATGGCTACACCTTC.

This clonotype was seen ten or more times. V gene TRBV11-2 combines with J gene TRBJ1-1; D may be TRBD1 (5 bases). Germline lookup yields CDR1 SGHAT and CDR2 FQNNGV. Trimming stripped 0 bases from V and 3 bases from J, with 5 bases between. The length of the CDR3 is 13 residues. The CDR3 DNA sequence: TGTGCCAGCAGCTTAGACAGGGACACTGAAGCTTTCTTT. Protein product: CASSLDRDTEAFF.

This clonotype was detected ten times or more. The rearrangement joins TRBV10-3 to TRBJ2-7; D gene ambiguous. Germline assignment: CDR1 ENHRY and CDR2 SYGVKD. CDR3 length equals 14 residues. The V gene lost 7 bases and the J gene lost 2 bases, with 15 bases spanning the gap. The CDR3 region has the DNA TGTGCCATCACCAAGGACCGGCCAACCTACGAGCAGTACTTC. This gives the protein CAITKDRPTYEQYF.

CDR3 DNA: TGTGCCAGTAGTATAGGGGATTTCCTCGGCGAGCAGTACTTC. This translates into CASSIGDFLGEQYF. This chain joins TRBV19 and TRBJ2-7; D uncertain. The CDR3 runs 14 residues. Germline assignment: CDR1 LNHDA and CDR2 SQIVND (reference sequence). The V gene lost 1 base and the J gene lost 6 bases, with 13 bases spanning the gap. The entire variable domain, with the rest obtained from reference TRBV19 and TRBJ2-7, is as follows: DGGITQSPKYLFRKEGQNVTLSCEQNLNHDAMYWYRQDPGQGLRLIYYSQIVNDFQKGDIAEGYSVSREKKESFPLTVTSAQKNPTAFYLCASSIGDFLGEQYFGPGTRLTVT.

The V and J genes are TRBV6-4 and TRBJ2-7; 11 nucleotides agree with TRBD2. This CDR3 has 14 residues. The germline V gene encodes CDR1 MRHNA and CDR2 SNTAGT. V was pared by 11 bases and J by 7 bases, with 13 bases of the junction left unmatched. The CDR3 coding sequence is TGTGCCGGGTCTAGCGGGAGGTTATATTGGGAGCAGTACTTC. Encoded protein: CAGSSGRLYWEQYF.

This chain links TRBV6-2 or TRBV6-3 with TRBJ1-3, with TRBD1 matching over 7 bases. The V gene's germline CDR1 is MNHEY and CDR2 SVGEGT. CDR3 size: 16 residues. The V and J ends lost 5 bases and 1 base, in that order; junction bases with no gene match: 8. The CDR3 region has the DNA TGTGCCAGCAGTAGGGGGCTGTCGGAGTCTGGAAACACCATATATTTT. Its protein product is CASSRGLSESGNTIYF.

The V and J genes are TRBV5-6 and TRBJ2-1; D remains ambiguous. CDR1 and CDR2 from the germline V gene are SGHDT and YYEEEE. Trimming took 2 bases from V and 4 from J, leaving 10 bases between them. CDR3 size: 14 residues. CDR3 nucleotide sequence: TGTGCCAGCAGCTTACCCAGCCCTTACAATGAGCAGTTCTTC. As protein: CASSLPSPYNEQFF.

The table lists this clonotype with a few counts. This chain's CDR3 is CASRQPGQGIDTQYF. CDR3 bases: TGTGCCAGCAGACAGCCGGGACAGGGAATAGATACGCAGTATTTT. This chain uses TRBV7-9 with TRBJ2-3; the match to TRBD1 covers 9 bases. CDR1 is SEHNR and CDR2 is FQNEAQ in the germline V gene (reference sequence). The CDR3 is 15 amino acids. V gave up 6 bases and J gave up 5 bases; unmatched junction bases: 9.

About this clonotype itself: A much larger clone differs from this one at a single base, so this may be a read error. The V call is TRBV7-2, the J call TRBJ2-1; TRBD2 matches 9 bases. This CDR3 contains 16 residues. In germline, CDR1 is SGHTA, CDR2 FQGNSA. The CDR3 DNA follows: TGTGTCAGCAGCTTTGGCGGGAGGGGTACCTACAATGAGCAGTTCTTC. Protein sequence: CVSSFGGRGTYNEQFF.

Notes on this clonotype: The junction departs from the called germline gene at one end, perhaps through a read error. V gene TRBV7-9 combines with J gene TRBJ2-7; TRBD1 matches 7 bases. Germline CDR1 SEHNR, CDR2 FQNEAQ (reference sequence). This CDR3 spans 13 amino acids. DNA of the CDR3: TGTACCAGCACCGGACAGGACGCCTACGAGCAGTACTTC. Encoded protein: CTSTGQDAYEQYF.

This clonotype has a handful of counts. The chain uses TRBV28 and TRBJ1-4, with D unresolved. Germline CDR1 and CDR2: MDHEN and SYDVKM. The CDR3 has 17 residues. The V gene lost 7 bases and the J gene lost 1 base, with 19 bases spanning the gap. CDR3 in DNA: TGTGCCAGCATTCCTTCCGGCGTAGGAGTAACTAATGAAAAACTGTTTTTT. Translating gives CASIPSGVGVTNEKLFF. The entire variable domain, with the rest obtained from reference TRBV28 and TRBJ1-4, is as follows: DVKVTQSSRYLVKRTGEKVFLECVQDMDHENMFWYRQDPGLGLRLIYFSYDVKMKEKGDIPEGYSVSREKKERFSLILESASTNQTSMYLCASIPSGVGVTNEKLFFGSGTQLSVL.

This clonotype was recorded many times. DNA for the CDR3: TGTGCCAGCAGGAGGAGGACAGGGGGCATTCAGCCCCAGCATTTT. Translating it yields CASRRRTGGIQPQHF. The chain links TRBV6-1 to TRBJ1-5, with TRBD1 identical over 11 bases. Germline trimming cut 6 bases from V and 6 bases from J; bases unmatched to any gene: 7. The germline V gene has CDR1 MNHNS and CDR2 SASEGT. The CDR3 runs to 15 residues.

This clonotype was counted ten times or more. This rearrangement joins TRBV28 to TRBJ2-4; D is possibly TRBD1 (5 bases). CDR3 length: 14 residues. CDR1 is MDHEN, CDR2 SYDVKM, per germline. Trimming cost V 3 bases and J 2 bases, with 8 bases left between them. The CDR3 is CASSFQGTKNIQYF. In DNA form, the CDR3 reads TGTGCCAGCAGTTTCCAGGGAACCAAAAACATTCAGTACTTC.

The sample holds many counts of this clonotype. J is TRBJ2-1 and V is TRBV28, with 10 bases identical to TRBD2. V was pared by 4 bases and J by 3 bases, with 9 bases of the junction left unmatched. This CDR3 is 17 amino acids long. The V gene's germline CDR1 is MDHEN and CDR2 SYDVKM. CDR3 protein: CASSSGRRLAGYNEQFF. The CDR3 nucleotides are TGTGCCAGCAGTTCTGGGCGGAGACTAGCGGGCTACAATGAGCAGTTCTTC.

This clonotype was observed a few times. J is TRBJ2-7 and V is TRBV6-9; D might be TRBD2 (5 bases). V lost 5 bases to trimming and J lost 6 bases, with 23 bases between them. The CDR3 has 16 amino acids. Germline CDR1 and CDR2: MNHGY and SVAAGI. CDR3: CASSHPRDQSEGEQYF. The CDR3 nucleotides read TGTGCCAGCAGTCACCCTCGGGATCAGAGCGAAGGCGAGCAGTACTTC.